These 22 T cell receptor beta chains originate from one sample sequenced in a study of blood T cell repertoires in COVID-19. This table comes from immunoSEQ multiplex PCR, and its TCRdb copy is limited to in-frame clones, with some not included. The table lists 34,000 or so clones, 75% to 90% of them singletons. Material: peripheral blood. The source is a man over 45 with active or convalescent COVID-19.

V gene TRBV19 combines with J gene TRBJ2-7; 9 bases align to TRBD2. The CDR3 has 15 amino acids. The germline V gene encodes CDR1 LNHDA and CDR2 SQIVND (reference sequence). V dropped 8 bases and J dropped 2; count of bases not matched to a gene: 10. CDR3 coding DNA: TGTGCCAGTTCCCGGAGGGGCGGGAGGGCCTACGAGCAGTACTTC. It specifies CASSRRGGRAYEQYF.

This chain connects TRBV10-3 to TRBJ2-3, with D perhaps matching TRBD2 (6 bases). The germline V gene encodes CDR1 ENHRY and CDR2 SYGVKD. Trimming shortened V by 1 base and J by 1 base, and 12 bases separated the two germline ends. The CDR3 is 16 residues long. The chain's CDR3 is CAISEWGGKGTDTQYF. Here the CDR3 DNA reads TGTGCCATCAGTGAGTGGGGCGGGAAAGGCACAGATACGCAGTATTTT.

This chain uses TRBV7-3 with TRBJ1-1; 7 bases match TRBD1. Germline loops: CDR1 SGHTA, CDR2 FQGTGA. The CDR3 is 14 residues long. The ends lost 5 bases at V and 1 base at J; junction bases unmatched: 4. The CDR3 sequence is CASSAQGGNTEAFF. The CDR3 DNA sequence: TGTGCCAGCAGCGCCCAGGGGGGGAACACTGAAGCTTTCTTT.

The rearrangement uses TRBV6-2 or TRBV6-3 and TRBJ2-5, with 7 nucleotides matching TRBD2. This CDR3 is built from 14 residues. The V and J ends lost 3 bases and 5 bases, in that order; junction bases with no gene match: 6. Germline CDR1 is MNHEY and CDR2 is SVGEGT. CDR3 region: CASSYGGREETQYF. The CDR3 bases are TGTGCCAGCAGTTATGGGGGGAGGGAGGAGACCCAGTACTTC.

CDR3 bases: TGTGCCAGTAGCGCGGGGATTACTGAAGCTTTCTTT. This codes for CASSAGITEAFF. The chain combines TRBV19 with TRBJ1-1, with no clear D. Germline lookup yields CDR1 LNHDA and CDR2 SQIVND (reference sequence). V was clipped by 6 bases and J by 5 bases, with 10 bases between them. The CDR3 loop spans 12 amino acids.

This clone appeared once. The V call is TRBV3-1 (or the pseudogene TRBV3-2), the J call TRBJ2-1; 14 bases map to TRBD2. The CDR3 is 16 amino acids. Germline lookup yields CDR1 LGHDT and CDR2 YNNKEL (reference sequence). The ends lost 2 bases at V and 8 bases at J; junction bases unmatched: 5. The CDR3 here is CASSQRLAGGFDEQFF. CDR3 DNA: TGTGCCAGCAGCCAAAGACTAGCGGGAGGGTTCGATGAGCAGTTCTTC.

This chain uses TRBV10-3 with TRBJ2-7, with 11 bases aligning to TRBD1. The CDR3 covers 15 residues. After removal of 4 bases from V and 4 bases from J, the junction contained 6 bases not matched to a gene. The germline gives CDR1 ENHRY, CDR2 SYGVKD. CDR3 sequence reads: CAISAPGQGVYEQYF. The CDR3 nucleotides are TGTGCCATCAGTGCCCCGGGACAGGGGGTGTACGAGCAGTACTTC.

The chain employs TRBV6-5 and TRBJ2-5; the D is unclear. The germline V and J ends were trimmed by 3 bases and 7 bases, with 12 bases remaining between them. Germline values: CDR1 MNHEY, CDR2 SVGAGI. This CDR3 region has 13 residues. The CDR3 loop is CASSYELVGTQYF. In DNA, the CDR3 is TGTGCCAGCAGTTATGAGCTGGTCGGGACCCAGTACTTC.

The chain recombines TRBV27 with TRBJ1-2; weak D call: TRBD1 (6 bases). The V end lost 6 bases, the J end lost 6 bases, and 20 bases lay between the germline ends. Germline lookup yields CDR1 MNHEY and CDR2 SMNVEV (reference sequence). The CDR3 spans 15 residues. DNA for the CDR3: TGTGCCAGCAGACCGGACAGACCTTTTTTCGATGGCTACACCTTC. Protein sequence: CASRPDRPFFDGYTF.

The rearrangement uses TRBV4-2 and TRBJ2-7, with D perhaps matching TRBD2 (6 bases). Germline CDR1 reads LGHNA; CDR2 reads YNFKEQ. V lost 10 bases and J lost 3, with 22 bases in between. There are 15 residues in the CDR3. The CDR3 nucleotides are TGTGCCACTTCTTCTACCGGGACTTCCTACTACGAGCAGTACTTC. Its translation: CATSSTGTSYYEQYF.

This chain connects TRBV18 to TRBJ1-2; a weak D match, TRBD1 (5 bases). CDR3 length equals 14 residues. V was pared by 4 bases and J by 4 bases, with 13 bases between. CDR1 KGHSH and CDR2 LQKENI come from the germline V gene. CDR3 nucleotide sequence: TGTGCCAGCTCACGAGCCGACAGCCTCTATGGCTACACCTTC. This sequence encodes CASSRADSLYGYTF.

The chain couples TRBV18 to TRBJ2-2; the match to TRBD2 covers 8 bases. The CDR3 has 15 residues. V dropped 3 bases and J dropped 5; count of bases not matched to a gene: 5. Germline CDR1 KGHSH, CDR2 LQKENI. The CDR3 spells CASSPAVAGTGELFF. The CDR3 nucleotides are TGTGCCAGCTCACCGGCAGTAGCGGGAACCGGGGAGCTGTTTTTT.

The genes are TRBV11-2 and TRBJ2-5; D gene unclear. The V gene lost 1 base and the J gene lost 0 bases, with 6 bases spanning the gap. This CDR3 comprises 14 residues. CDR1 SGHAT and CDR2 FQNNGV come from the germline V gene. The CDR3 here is CASSLAAYQETQYF. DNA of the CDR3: TGTGCCAGCAGCTTAGCAGCGTACCAAGAGACCCAGTACTTC.

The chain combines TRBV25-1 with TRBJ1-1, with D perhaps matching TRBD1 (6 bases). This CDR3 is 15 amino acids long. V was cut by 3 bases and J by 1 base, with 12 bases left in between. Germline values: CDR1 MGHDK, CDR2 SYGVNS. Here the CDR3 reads CASSDSQGRNTEAFF. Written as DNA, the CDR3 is TGTGCCAGCAGTGACTCTCAGGGGAGGAACACTGAAGCTTTCTTT.

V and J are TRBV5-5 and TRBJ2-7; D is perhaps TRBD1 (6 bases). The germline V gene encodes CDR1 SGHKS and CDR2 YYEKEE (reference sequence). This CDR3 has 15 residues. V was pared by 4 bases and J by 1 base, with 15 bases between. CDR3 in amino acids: CASSLGSGESYEQYF. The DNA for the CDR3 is TGTGCCAGCAGCCTGGGATCAGGGGAATCCTACGAGCAGTACTTC.

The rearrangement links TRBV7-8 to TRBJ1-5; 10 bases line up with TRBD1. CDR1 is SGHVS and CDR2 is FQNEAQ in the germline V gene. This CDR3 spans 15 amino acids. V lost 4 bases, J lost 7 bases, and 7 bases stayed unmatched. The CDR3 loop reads CASSWDRGTEQPQHF. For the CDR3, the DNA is TGTGCCAGCAGCTGGGACAGGGGAACGGAGCAGCCCCAGCATTTT.

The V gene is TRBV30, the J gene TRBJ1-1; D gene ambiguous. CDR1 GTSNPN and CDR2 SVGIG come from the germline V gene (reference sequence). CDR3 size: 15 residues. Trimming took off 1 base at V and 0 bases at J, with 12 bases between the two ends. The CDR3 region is CAWSGGGLVNTEAFF. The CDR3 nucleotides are TGTGCCTGGAGTGGGGGAGGGCTGGTGAACACTGAAGCTTTCTTT.

The chain's CDR3 is CASSWGGQGGQPQHF. The CDR3 DNA follows: TGTGCCAGCAGTTGGGGGGGACAGGGAGGCCAGCCCCAGCATTTT. The gene calls are TRBV28 and TRBJ1-5, with 9 bases fitting TRBD1. The ends lost 4 bases at V and 7 bases at J; junction bases unmatched: 8. Germline V gives CDR1 MDHEN, CDR2 SYDVKM. The CDR3 runs to 15 residues.

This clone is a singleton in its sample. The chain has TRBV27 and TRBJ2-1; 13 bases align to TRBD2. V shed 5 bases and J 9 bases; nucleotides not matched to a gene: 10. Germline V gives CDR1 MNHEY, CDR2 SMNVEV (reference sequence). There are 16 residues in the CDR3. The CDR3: CASSPHGLAGVTEQFF. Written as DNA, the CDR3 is TGTGCCAGCAGTCCACATGGACTAGCGGGAGTGACTGAGCAGTTCTTC.

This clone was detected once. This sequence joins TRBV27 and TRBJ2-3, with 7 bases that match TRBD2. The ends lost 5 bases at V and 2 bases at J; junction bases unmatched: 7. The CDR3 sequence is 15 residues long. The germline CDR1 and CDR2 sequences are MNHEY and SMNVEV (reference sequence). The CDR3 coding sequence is TGTGCCAGCAGTCACCCTCGGGGGGACACAGATACGCAGTATTTT. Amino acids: CASSHPRGDTDTQYF.

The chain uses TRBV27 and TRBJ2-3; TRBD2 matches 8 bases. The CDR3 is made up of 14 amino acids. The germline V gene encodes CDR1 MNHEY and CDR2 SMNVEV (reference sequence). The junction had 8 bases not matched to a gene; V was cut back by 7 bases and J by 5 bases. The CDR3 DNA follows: TGTGCCAGCACGCCAGCGGGGGCAGTAGATACGCAGTATTTT. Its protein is CASTPAGAVDTQYF.

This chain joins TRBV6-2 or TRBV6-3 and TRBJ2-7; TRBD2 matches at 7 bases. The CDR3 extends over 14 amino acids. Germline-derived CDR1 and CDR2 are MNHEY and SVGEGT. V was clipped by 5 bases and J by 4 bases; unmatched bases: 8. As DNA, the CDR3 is TGTGCCAGCAGTCGGGAGGTCTTCTCTTACGAGCAGTACTTC. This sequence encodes CASSREVFSYEQYF.